This is a list of T cell receptor beta chains from one sample in a study of control samples from healthy donors and cancer patients. Assay: immunoSEQ multiplex PCR; the TCRdb copy retains only in-frame clones and omits some. The table records around 99,000 clones, 90% of them present only once. Sequencing was carried out using blood. These receptors originate from a human donor in good health. The donor label of this sample is uncertain. Both conserved end residues are part of each CDR3. Fields, in order: D gene, V gene, J gene, clone size, CDR3 DNA, CDR3 protein. D genes are given only for firm matches. Expanded clones get a size class; other rows say once, few or many, or leave the size out.

-	TRBV5-1	TRBJ1-4	-	TGCGCCAGCAGCTCCCGGTCGGTCGGGGAAAAACTGTTTTTT	CASSSRSVGEKLFF
-	TRBV27	TRBJ2-5	-	TGTGCCAGCAGTTTTCTCAATTCAGAGGACTTACAAGAGACCCAGTACTTC	CASSFLNSEDLQETQYF
TRBD2	TRBV5-4	TRBJ2-7	-	TGTGCCAGCAGCCCCGGGTCTAGCGGGGGCTACTACGAGCAGTACTTC	CASSPGSSGGYYEQYF
-	TRBV9	TRBJ1-1	-	TGTGCCAGCAGCGTAGTCGAGGGAGTTGAAGCTTTCTTT	CASSVVEGVEAFF
-	TRBV6-5	TRBJ1-5	-	TGTGCCAGCACCAGCCGGGGGGGGCTGGGTCAGCCCCAGCATTTT	CASTSRGGLGQPQHF
TRBD1	TRBV2	TRBJ1-6	-	TGTGCCAGCAGTGGGCCGGACAGGAATTCACCCCTCCACTTT	CASSGPDRNSPLHF
-	TRBV9	TRBJ2-7	-	TGTGCCAGCAGCCGGGGCCCTTTTAATGACGAGCAGTACTTC	CASSRGPFNDEQYF
-	TRBV19	TRBJ2-2	-	TGTGCCAGCAACGGGATTTCGGGGACCGGGGAGCTGTTTTTT	CASNGISGTGELFF
-	TRBV28	TRBJ1-2	-	TGTGCCAGCAGTAACCCTTATGGCTACACCTTC	CASSNPYGYTF
-	TRBV10-1	TRBJ2-2	-	TGCGCCAGCAGTGACACATTCAGGAGTTCGGCCGGGGAGCTGTTTTTT	CASSDTFRSSAGELFF
-	TRBV28	TRBJ1-2	-	TGTGCCAGCAGTTCAACTGACAGCTATGGCTACACCTTC	CASSSTDSYGYTF
-	TRBV6-2/TRBV6-3	TRBJ2-1	few	TGTGCCAGCAGTTACTCCGCAGGGCGGAATGAGCAGTTCTTC	CASSYSAGRNEQFF
-	TRBV6-1	TRBJ2-3	-	TGTGCCAGCAGTGAAAACAGCCGCACAGATACGCAGTATTTT	CASSENSRTDTQYF
-	TRBV5-1	TRBJ2-5	-	TGCGCCAGCAGCTTGGTCCAGGGCAAACAAACCCAGTACTTC	CASSLVQGKQTQYF
-	TRBV5-4	TRBJ1-1	-	TGTGCCAGCAGCTTGAGGAACCGGGACACTGAAGCTTTCTTT	CASSLRNRDTEAFF
-	TRBV12-3/TRBV12-4	TRBJ2-1	-	TGTGCCAGCAGCTTAGTTTGGTACAATGAGCAGTTCTTC	CASSLVWYNEQFF
-	TRBV6-5	TRBJ1-1	-	TGTGCCAGCAGTTACGGGGTTGAAGCTTTCTTT	CASSYGVEAFF
-	TRBV29-1	TRBJ1-2	-	TGCAGCGTCTTGACGGCAGGGTATGGCTACACCTTC	CSVLTAGYGYTF
-	TRBV2	TRBJ1-5	-	TGTGCCAGCAGTGAGGCGGCAGGGGCCCTAAATCAGCCCCAGCATTTT	CASSEAAGALNQPQHF
-	TRBV7-9	TRBJ2-1	-	TGTGCCAGCAGCTTTTCTGGGGGAAATGAGCAGTTCTTC	CASSFSGGNEQFF
TRBD1	TRBV6-5	TRBJ2-2	once	TGTGCCAGCAGGAGACAGGGGCAAAACACCGGGGAGCTGTTTTTT	CASRRQGQNTGELFF
TRBD1	TRBV7-2	TRBJ2-3	-	TGTGCCAGCAGCTTCGACAGGGGGCGAGGAGATACGCAGTATTTT	CASSFDRGRGDTQYF
-	TRBV6-5	TRBJ2-7	-	TGTGCCAGCAGCCGGGACCTGCGAGACTACGAGCAGTACTTC	CASSRDLRDYEQYF
-	TRBV19	TRBJ2-6	-	TGTGCCAGTATTGGACAGCTCGGGGCCAACGTCCTGACTTTC	CASIGQLGANVLTF
-	TRBV5-1	TRBJ1-1	-	TGCGCCAGCAGCTTGTCTCAGGGAAACACTGAAGCTTTCTTT	CASSLSQGNTEAFF
-	TRBV10-3	TRBJ1-6	-	TGTGCCACAAGACAGAGCTCCTATAATTCACCCCTCCACTTT	CATRQSSYNSPLHF
TRBD1	TRBV9	TRBJ2-3	-	TGTGCCAGCACCAGCCCGGGACAGGGTTTCACAGATACGCAGTATTTT	CASTSPGQGFTDTQYF
-	TRBV24-1	TRBJ2-2	-	TGTGCCACCAGTGACTACAGCGGGGAGCTGTTTTTT	CATSDYSGELFF
TRBD1	TRBV19	TRBJ2-3	-	TGTGCCAGTAGCACCGGGACAGGCACAGATACGCAGTATTTT	CASSTGTGTDTQYF
-	TRBV5-4	TRBJ1-1	-	TGTGCCAGCAGCTTGGTGTCAGGGCCCATGAACACTGAAGCTTTCTTT	CASSLVSGPMNTEAFF
-	TRBV5-4	TRBJ2-1	-	TGTGCCGTCTACCGGACCATGGGAGATGAGCAGTTCTTC	CAVYRTMGDEQFF
-	TRBV2	TRBJ1-5	once	TGTGCCAGCAGTTGGGGGGGGGCCTGGCAGCCCCAGCATTTT	CASSWGGAWQPQHF
TRBD1	TRBV6-5	TRBJ1-4	-	TGTGCCAGCAGTTACATGGGACAGGGAGGGGAAAAACTGTTTTTT	CASSYMGQGGEKLFF
TRBD1	TRBV28	TRBJ2-7	-	TGTGCCAGCTCGGGACAGCCGACCTACGAGCAGTACTTC	CASSGQPTYEQYF
-	TRBV6-5	TRBJ1-2	-	TGTGCCAGCGGCCAGATTGGCTATGGCTACACCTTC	CASGQIGYGYTF
-	TRBV9	TRBJ2-7	-	TGTGCCAGCAGCGTGGGAACACGCGGGACAGATTACGAGCAGTACTTC	CASSVGTRGTDYEQYF
TRBD1	TRBV7-8	TRBJ1-1	-	TGTGCCAGCAGCTTACCGACAGGGACCAACACTGAAGCTTTCTTT	CASSLPTGTNTEAFF
-	TRBV30	TRBJ2-3	-	TGTGCCTGGACAGCAGGGACCGCTAGCACAGATACGCAGTATTTT	CAWTAGTASTDTQYF
-	TRBV5-1	TRBJ2-1	-	TGCGCCAGCAGCTTTAAGCGACATGAGCAGTTCTTC	CASSFKRHEQFF
-	TRBV14	TRBJ1-3	-	TGTGCCAGCAGCCAACAGGGAGGTGGAAACACCATATATTTT	CASSQQGGGNTIYF
TRBD1	TRBV30	TRBJ1-2	once	TGTGCCTGGAGTAACAGGGGCCGTTGGGGCTACACCTTC	CAWSNRGRWGYTF
TRBD1	TRBV25-1	TRBJ1-1	-	TGTGCCAGCAGTGGGTGGACAGGGGGCTACACTGAAGCTTTCTTT	CASSGWTGGYTEAFF
-	TRBV4-1	TRBJ2-3	-	TGCGCCAGCAGCCACCCCCGGGCCGATACGCAGTATTTT	CASSHPRADTQYF
TRBD1	TRBV11-2	TRBJ1-1	-	TGTGCCAGCAGCTTCTCGACTTTATACAGGACAGGGAGGGACACTGAAGCTTTCTTT	CASSFSTLYRTGRDTEAFF
-	TRBV19	TRBJ1-2	-	TGTGCCAGTAGGTATTTTGGGGACTCCGATACCTATGGCTACACCTTC	CASRYFGDSDTYGYTF
-	TRBV19	TRBJ2-3	once	TGTGCCAGTAGTCTCACCGCTCGACAGCCTTCCGCAGATACGCAGTATTTT	CASSLTARQPSADTQYF
-	TRBV11-2	TRBJ2-2	-	TGTGCCAGCAGCTCAACGGCGGGCCCTTACACCGGGGAGCTGTTTTTT	CASSSTAGPYTGELFF
TRBD2	TRBV6-1	TRBJ2-3	-	TGTGCCAGCAGTGAAGGGGGACTAGCGTCAGATACGCAGTATTTT	CASSEGGLASDTQYF
TRBD1	TRBV13	TRBJ1-6	-	TGTGCCAGCAGCACAGGACAGGGAGGGGATTCACCCCTCCACTTT	CASSTGQGGDSPLHF
-	TRBV7-2	TRBJ1-2	-	TGTGCCAGCAGCCCCCGGACCGATTCTAACTATGGCTACACCTTC	CASSPRTDSNYGYTF
TRBD1	TRBV3-1/TRBV3-2	TRBJ1-4	-	TGTGCCAGCAGCCTCAGGACAGGGACTAATGAAAAACTGTTTTTT	CASSLRTGTNEKLFF
-	TRBV5-4	TRBJ2-2	-	TGTGCCAGCAGCTTGGGTCCTGGGATTGCGAACACCGGGGAGCTGTTTTTT	CASSLGPGIANTGELFF
TRBD1	TRBV28	TRBJ1-3	-	TGTGCCAGCAGTTTAGGGACAGGCAACACCATATATTTT	CASSLGTGNTIYF
-	TRBV11-2	TRBJ1-1	-	TGTGCCAGCAGCTTTTCAGCTGGAAGTAGGAACACTGAAGCTTTCTTT	CASSFSAGSRNTEAFF
-	TRBV18	TRBJ2-3	-	TGTGCCAGCTCACCGGGCCAACACTTCACAGATACGCAGTATTTT	CASSPGQHFTDTQYF
TRBD1	TRBV5-1	TRBJ2-5	-	TGCGCCAGCAGGCGTACAGGGGCCCTGGTCCAAGAGACCCAGTACTTC	CASRRTGALVQETQYF
-	TRBV2	TRBJ1-5	-	TGTGCCAGCGGCCAGGGTTCTCAGCCCCAGCATTTT	CASGQGSQPQHF
TRBD1	TRBV5-1	TRBJ1-1	-	TGCGCCAGCAGCTTGGTGGGACAGAGCACTGAAGCTTTCTTT	CASSLVGQSTEAFF
-	TRBV29-1	TRBJ2-3	-	TGCAGCGTTGAATGGGATACGCAGTATTTT	CSVEWDTQYF
-	TRBV4-3	TRBJ1-6	-	TGCGCCAGCAGCCTAACATTTCGGGGATCCTATCTCCTCCACTTT	CASSLTFRGSYLLHF